A single sample gave rise to the 32 T cell receptor beta chains below, sequenced in a study of Ad26.COV2.S vaccination and SARS-CoV-2 variants. Produced via immunoSEQ multiplex PCR; TCRdb's table is partial and in-frame only. The table includes about 450,000 clones, about 91% detected once. The treatment was: 19 received Ad26.COV2.S at low or high dose, single or two shots; 5 received placebo; per-sample allocation not given. Day 63 after the first vaccine or placebo injection was the time point for sampling. The material sequenced was peripheral blood, taken in a trial of Ad26.COV2.S vaccine versus placebo. The source is a person aged 18-60 years who received the Ad26.COV2.S COVID-19 vaccine or a placebo.

In its sample, this clone was seen once. The V call is TRBV6-5, the J call TRBJ2-2; D is perhaps TRBD2 (5 bases). CDR1 and CDR2 from the germline V gene are MNHEY and SVGAGI. There are 15 residues in the CDR3. Trimming shortened V by 0 bases and J by 7 bases, and 12 bases separated the two germline ends. The CDR3 region has the DNA TGTGCCAGCAGTTACTCCCTAGCTGGGGTCGGGGAGCTGTTTTTT. This encodes CASSYSLAGVGELFF.

This chain connects TRBV28 to TRBJ2-2; no clear D. V was clipped by 6 bases and J by 7 bases, with 12 bases between them. Germline V CDR1 and CDR2: MDHEN, SYDVKM. This CDR3 is built from 13 residues. CDR3 DNA: TGTGCCAGCAGGGACCTACGGGTCGGGGAGCTGTTTTTT. Translating gives CASRDLRVGELFF.

This chain uses TRBV7-2 with TRBJ1-5; D remains unclear. Per the germline V gene, CDR1 is SGHTA and CDR2 is FQGNSA. This CDR3 is 13 amino acids long. V gave up 5 bases and J gave up 7 bases, with 12 bases separating them. The CDR3 nucleotides read TGTGCCAGCAGCATCTCAGGATCCCAGCCCCAGCATTTT. Protein sequence: CASSISGSQPQHF.

The rearrangement joins TRBV9 to TRBJ1-4; D ambiguous. This CDR3 is built from 15 residues. Trimming took off 3 bases at V and 3 bases at J, with 12 bases between the two ends. CDR1 is SGDLS, CDR2 YYNGEE, per germline. The chain's CDR3 is CASSEGPTPNEKLFF. CDR3 DNA sequence: TGTGCCAGCAGCGAAGGGCCGACCCCTAATGAAAAACTGTTTTTT.

The sample holds a few counts of this clone. The chain is built from TRBV4-3 and TRBJ2-6; unclear D gene. CDR1 LGHNA and CDR2 YSLEER come from the germline V gene. Trimming shortened V by 0 bases and J by 0 bases, and 6 bases separated the two germline ends. The CDR3 spans 16 residues. CDR3 nucleotides: TGCGCCAGCAGCCAAGATGTGAGCTCTGGGGCCAACGTCCTGACTTTC. Translating gives CASSQDVSSGANVLTF.

This chain links TRBV7-9 with TRBJ1-1; tentative D call: TRBD1 (5 bases). The germline V gene has CDR1 SEHNR and CDR2 FQNEAQ (reference sequence). This CDR3 comprises 12 residues. The ends were cut back, 8 bases at V and 2 bases at J, with 9 bases in the middle. The CDR3 here is CASGTPNTEAFF. In nucleotides, the CDR3 is TGTGCCAGCGGGACGCCTAACACTGAAGCTTTCTTT.

The genes are TRBV2 and TRBJ1-1; no definite D call. Germline V gene sequence: CDR1 SNHLY, CDR2 FYNNEI. This CDR3 has 14 residues. V dropped 1 base and J dropped 1 base, with 7 bases sitting between them. CDR3 amino acids: CASSEVRWNTEAFF. CDR3 nucleotides: TGTGCCAGCAGTGAAGTACGGTGGAACACTGAAGCTTTCTTT.

J is TRBJ1-4 and V is TRBV7-9; 7 nucleotides match TRBD1. V shed 1 base, J shed 3 bases, and the junction held 11 bases outside the gene matches. The germline gives CDR1 SEHNR, CDR2 FQNEAQ (reference sequence). This CDR3 contains 18 residues. The CDR3 spells CASSLGTNRGVANEKLFF. Written as DNA, the CDR3 is TGTGCCAGCAGCTTAGGAACGAACAGGGGAGTGGCTAATGAAAAACTGTTTTTT.

The chain employs TRBV27 and TRBJ2-4, with 9 nucleotides matching TRBD2. With V trimmed by 3 bases and J by 8 bases, 5 bases remained unmatched. This CDR3 comprises 14 residues. CDR1 and CDR2 from the germline V gene are MNHEY and SMNVEV (reference sequence). In nucleotides, the CDR3 is TGTGCCAGCAGTTTCCGCGGGAGGGCCGACATTCAGTACTTC. Protein: CASSFRGRADIQYF.

This clone was counted a few times. The same CDR3 can be traced to other DNA sequences in this sample. The V gene is TRBV27, the J gene TRBJ1-5; D gene ambiguous. From germline, CDR1 is MNHEY and CDR2 SMNVEV (reference sequence). V shed 3 bases and J shed 4 bases, with 10 bases lying between them. This CDR3 is built from 14 residues. The CDR3 DNA is TGTGCCAGCAGTTTTCTCGGGGAGAATCAGCCCCAGCATTTT. It is translated as CASSFLGENQPQHF.

The chain has TRBV10-3 and TRBJ1-3; no clear D. In germline, CDR1 is ENHRY, CDR2 SYGVKD. The CDR3 is 14 residues long. Trimming left V 0 bases short and J 3 bases short, with 6 bases between. The CDR3 here is CAISESGNGNTIYF. CDR3 bases: TGTGCCATCAGTGAGTCAGGGAATGGAAACACCATATATTTT.

This sequence joins TRBV3-1 (or the pseudogene TRBV3-2) and TRBJ2-7; 9 bases match TRBD1. CDR1 is LGHDT and CDR2 is YNNKEL in the germline V gene (reference sequence). CDR3 length: 15 residues. Germline trimming cut 3 bases from V and 6 bases from J; bases unmatched to any gene: 9. The CDR3 sequence: CASSQPGTGIGEQYF. CDR3 coding DNA: TGTGCCAGCAGCCAGCCCGGGACAGGGATTGGCGAGCAGTACTTC.

V gene TRBV28 combines with J gene TRBJ1-2, with D possibly being TRBD1 (5 bases). Per the germline V gene, CDR1 is MDHEN and CDR2 is SYDVKM. V was clipped by 1 base and J by 9 bases, with 12 bases between them. The CDR3 extends over 13 amino acids. The CDR3 DNA reads TGTGCCAGCAGTTTATCGGCAGGGAGGAGCTACACCTTC. Its translation is CASSLSAGRSYTF.

The chain is built from TRBV5-1 and TRBJ2-7; 7 bases agree with TRBD1. Trimming took 1 base from V and 4 from J; bases not matched to a gene: 8. There are 15 residues in the CDR3. Germline loops: CDR1 SGHRS, CDR2 YFSETQ. CDR3 region: CASSLISQGVYEQYF. As DNA, the CDR3 is TGCGCCAGCAGCTTGATATCGCAGGGGGTTTACGAGCAGTACTTC.

The chain couples TRBV4-3 to TRBJ2-1; possible D gene TRBD2, 5 bases. The CDR3 spans 17 residues. V lost 1 base and J 4 bases, leaving 17 bases between the germline ends. The germline V gene has CDR1 LGHNA and CDR2 YSLEER. CDR3: CASSQGLEGQRYNEQFF. CDR3 DNA sequence: TGCGCCAGCAGCCAAGGACTTGAGGGCCAAAGATACAATGAGCAGTTCTTC.

The CDR3 reads CASRVVQDSDPDTQYF. CDR3 coding DNA: TGTGCCAGCAGGGTTGTACAAGACAGCGATCCAGATACGCAGTATTTT. The chain links TRBV28 to TRBJ2-3, with a possible D match to TRBD1 (5 bases). Germline assignment: CDR1 MDHEN and CDR2 SYDVKM. V lost 6 bases to trimming and J lost 4 bases, with 20 bases between them. The CDR3 extends over 16 amino acids.

This chain connects TRBV4-3 to TRBJ1-6; no definite D call. Germline CDR1 LGHNA, CDR2 YSLEER. This CDR3 is built from 13 residues. The V end was cut by 8 bases, the J end by 10 bases, with 15 bases between. DNA for the CDR3: TGCGCCAGCGCGCCATCCCCGTCCTCACCCCTCCACTTT. Protein product: CASAPSPSSPLHF.

The chain recombines TRBV7-9 with TRBJ1-5, with D possibly being TRBD1 (5 bases). V lost 4 bases, J lost 7 bases, and 11 bases lay in between. This CDR3 has 13 residues. Germline CDR1 reads SEHNR; CDR2 reads FQNEAQ (reference sequence). This CDR3 reads CASSSFGGQPQHF. CDR3 coding DNA: TGTGCCAGCAGCTCCTTCGGGGGACAGCCCCAGCATTTT.

This chain joins TRBV28 and TRBJ2-6; no clear D. The CDR3 has 16 amino acids. V gave up 5 bases and J gave up 4 bases, with 15 bases separating them. From germline, CDR1 is MDHEN and CDR2 SYDVKM. The CDR3 DNA reads TGTGCCAGCAGTCCCCTATGGTCGGCCGGGGCCAACGTCCTGACTTTC. Translated, it gives CASSPLWSAGANVLTF.

CDR3 sequence (DNA): TGTGCCAGTAGGCAACCGGGACACTCTAACTATGGCTACACCTTC. Protein product: CASRQPGHSNYGYTF. V usage is TRBV19 and J usage is TRBJ1-2, with D possibly being TRBD1 (6 bases). Germline V gene sequence: CDR1 LNHDA, CDR2 SQIVND (reference sequence). Trimming pared 6 bases from V and 0 bases from J, leaving 14 bases between. The CDR3 is 15 amino acids.

The chain joins TRBV10-1 to TRBJ2-3, with D perhaps matching TRBD2 (6 bases). The CDR3 loop spans 16 amino acids. The V gene's germline CDR1 is WNHNN and CDR2 SYGVQD (reference sequence). V shed 10 bases and J shed 1 base, with 21 bases lying between them. Written as DNA, the CDR3 is TGCGCCACCCCTCACACTAGCACCCCATGCACAGATACGCAGTATTTT. Residues: CATPHTSTPCTDTQYF.

The chain uses TRBV5-1 and TRBJ2-4; D is tentatively TRBD1 or TRBD2 (6 bases each). The CDR3 spans 15 residues. CDR1 is SGHRS, CDR2 YFSETQ, per germline. The V and J ends lost 3 bases and 9 bases respectively, with 19 bases between them. The CDR3 is CASSSPDRGRIIQYF. DNA for the CDR3: TGCGCCAGCAGCTCCCCGGACAGAGGGAGGATCATTCAGTACTTC.

This sequence joins TRBV6-5 and TRBJ2-7; the D is unclear. Trimming took 6 bases from V and 3 from J, leaving 9 bases between them. The CDR3 is 12 residues long. CDR1 and CDR2 from the germline V gene are MNHEY and SVGAGI. CDR3 sequence reads: CASRTEYYEQYF. Written as DNA, the CDR3 is TGTGCCAGCAGGACGGAGTACTACGAGCAGTACTTC.

The chain couples TRBV19 to TRBJ1-2, with 9 bases identical to TRBD1. The germline CDR1 and CDR2 sequences are LNHDA and SQIVND (reference sequence). The V and J ends lost 5 bases and 7 bases, in that order; junction bases with no gene match: 11. The CDR3 consists of 15 residues. The DNA for the CDR3 is TGTGCCAGTAGTGCTCGAGGGGACAGGGTTTCTGGCTACACCTTC. This sequence encodes CASSARGDRVSGYTF.

This chain joins TRBV19 and TRBJ1-1; D gene ambiguous. CDR1 is LNHDA and CDR2 is SQIVND in the germline V gene (reference sequence). This CDR3 contains 15 residues. With 5 bases removed from V and 4 bases from J, the gap between germline ends came to 17 bases. CDR3 in amino acids: CASSGWSDYFTEAFF. The CDR3 nucleotides are TGTGCCAGTAGTGGCTGGAGCGACTACTTCACTGAAGCTTTCTTT.

Of note for this clone: Other DNA sequences in the sample encode the same CDR3. The CDR3, as DNA: TGTGCCAGTGGAACAGGGGTGGGCACAGATACGCAGTATTTT. Residues: CASGTGVGTDTQYF. The chain carries TRBV19 and TRBJ2-3, with TRBD1 matching 7 bases. The J segment lost 1 base and the V segment lost 8 bases, leaving 6 bases of the junction unmatched. The CDR3 contains 14 residues. CDR1 and CDR2 (germline): LNHDA, SQIVND (reference sequence).

J is TRBJ1-2 and V is TRBV7-2, with D perhaps matching TRBD1 (6 bases). Germline assignment: CDR1 SGHTA and CDR2 FQGNSA. There are 14 residues in the CDR3. Trimming removed 2 bases from V and 7 bases from J, with 14 bases in between. The CDR3, as DNA: TGTGCCAGCAGCTTATCTGGGGGCGCGGGTGGCTACACCTTC. Its translation: CASSLSGGAGGYTF.

The chain joins TRBV14 to TRBJ2-1; perhaps TRBD1 as D (5 bases). CDR1 SGHDN and CDR2 FVKESK come from the germline V gene. The CDR3 is 13 residues long. Trimming took 5 bases from V and 3 from J, leaving 8 bases between them. Here the CDR3 reads CASSDSYYNEQFF. The DNA for the CDR3 is TGTGCCAGCAGCGACAGTTACTACAATGAGCAGTTCTTC.

V and J are TRBV28 and TRBJ1-3, with D maybe TRBD1 (5 bases). V was cut by 10 bases and J by 0 bases, with 13 bases left in between. CDR3 length: 14 residues. The germline CDR1 and CDR2 sequences are MDHEN and SYDVKM. CDR3 nucleotide sequence: TGTGCCACCAGACTGGGGGGCTCTGGAAACACCATATATTTT. Translation gives CATRLGGSGNTIYF.

The chain is built from TRBV11-3 and TRBJ1-1, with a possible D match to TRBD1 (5 bases). The CDR3 covers 14 residues. V was cut by 2 bases and J by 5 bases, with 12 bases left in between. Germline V gene data show CDR1 as SGHNT and CDR2 as YENEEA. CDR3 sequence: CASSLRGSRTEAFF. DNA of the CDR3: TGTGCCAGCAGCTTAAGGGGCAGTCGGACTGAAGCTTTCTTT.

This CDR3 is CASSLRVPAKNIQYF. The CDR3 nucleotides read TGTGCCAGCAGTTTAAGGGTGCCAGCCAAAAACATTCAGTACTTC. The chain is built from TRBV28 and TRBJ2-4; no reliable D call. The CDR3 loop spans 15 amino acids. Germline CDR1 reads MDHEN; CDR2 reads SYDVKM. The germline V and J ends were trimmed by 2 bases and 0 bases, with 8 bases remaining between them.

The chain combines TRBV4-1 with TRBJ1-1, with D possibly TRBD1 on 5 matching bases. The CDR3 has 16 amino acids. V was pared by 2 bases and J by 4 bases, with 17 bases between. Germline assignment: CDR1 MGHRA and CDR2 YSYEKL. CDR3 DNA sequence: TGCGCCAGCAGCCAACGCTTTGGGGGGATCAGCACTGAAGCTTTCTTT. Amino acid sequence: CASSQRFGGISTEAFF.